Listed below are T cell receptor beta chains from one sample, sequenced in a study of shared clonotypes between healthy human individuals. Clones were sequenced by immunoSEQ multiplex PCR, and TCRdb holds only the in-frame ones, with some missing. The sample carries 2 million to 3 million clones, roughly 93% recorded once. The sample comprised naive CD4+ T cells from PBMCs. These receptors were collected from a man aged 18 to 35 in good health. Some clones in this sample may be carry-over from other donors' samples. The CDR3 runs from the conserved cysteine through the conserved F or W. A D gene is named only where the DNA matches it firmly. Where a row states a size, it is once, few, many or the class of an expanded clone; other rows omit it.

clone size	J gene	V gene	D gene	CDR3 length	CDR3 DNA	CDR3 protein
NA	TRBJ2-6	TRBV6-1	NA	14	TGTGCCAGCAGTGTGTACTCTGGGGCCAACGTCCTGACTTTC	CASSVYSGANVLTF
few	TRBJ1-1	TRBV30	TRBD1	12	TGTGCCTGGAGCGACAGGGGGCTGTTGGCTTTCTTT	CAWSDRGLLAFF
NA	TRBJ2-7	TRBV18	TRBD1	15	TGTGCCAGCTCACCAACGGACAGGGCAACCTACGAGCAGTACTTC	CASSPTDRATYEQYF
once	TRBJ2-5	TRBV4-1	TRBD1	16	TGCGCCAGCAGCCATTCCGGGACAGGGTTTTTAGAGACCCAGTACTTC	CASSHSGTGFLETQYF
NA	TRBJ1-1	TRBV4-3	NA	15	TGCGCCAGCAGCCAGGCCGGACAGTCGGGTACTGAAGCTTTCTTT	CASSQAGQSGTEAFF
NA	TRBJ1-5	TRBV19	NA	12	TGTGCCAGTAGTATCGGGAGTCAGCCCCAGCATTTT	CASSIGSQPQHF
NA	TRBJ2-7	TRBV7-9	TRBD1	17	TGTGCCAGCAGCTTATTGGCTCCGGGACAGGGGGCCCACGAGCAGTACTTC	CASSLLAPGQGAHEQYF
few	TRBJ1-2	TRBV30	NA	15	TGTGCCTGGAGTGTCTGGGGAGGTCAGAACTATGGCTACACCTTC	CAWSVWGGQNYGYTF
NA	TRBJ1-1	TRBV2	NA	13	TGTGCCAGCACCACCACGGTAGGGACTGAAGCTTTCTTT	CASTTTVGTEAFF
NA	TRBJ2-2	TRBV18	TRBD2	16	TGTGCCAGCTCACCATCCCCTAGCGGGACAACCGGGGAGCTGTTTTTT	CASSPSPSGTTGELFF
NA	TRBJ2-3	TRBV29-1	NA	13	TGCAGCCCGAAGGACGGATTCACAGATACGCAGTATTTT	CSPKDGFTDTQYF
once	TRBJ2-3	TRBV11-2	NA	16	TGTGCCAGCAGTCGGAGCGGGCAGTGGTTTGCAGATACGCAGTATTTT	CASSRSGQWFADTQYF
NA	TRBJ1-5	TRBV11-2	TRBD1	16	TGTGCCAGCAGCTTAGGACCGGACAGGGGGGCACAGCCCCAGCATTTT	CASSLGPDRGAQPQHF
NA	TRBJ1-2	TRBV6-5	NA	16	TGTGCCAGCAGTTACTCACCCCCCAGGGGTTGGTATGGCTACACCTTC	CASSYSPPRGWYGYTF
once	TRBJ2-2	TRBV18	NA	14	TGTGCCAGCTCACAAACTATAGTCGCCGGGGAGCTGTTTTTT	CASSQTIVAGELFF
NA	TRBJ2-6	TRBV9	NA	15	TGTGCCAGCAGCGGAGGCCACTCTGGGGCCAACGTCCTGACTTTC	CASSGGHSGANVLTF
NA	TRBJ2-1	TRBV5-1	NA	14	TGCGCCAGCAGCAACCGGGACTGGGGCACTGAGCAGTTCTTC	CASSNRDWGTEQFF
NA	TRBJ2-7	TRBV11-2	NA	16	TGTGCCAGCAGCTTAGATCTTAACCGAACCGCCTACGAGCAGTACTTC	CASSLDLNRTAYEQYF
NA	TRBJ2-1	TRBV5-1	NA	13	TGCGCCAGCAGCTTGGGGCTCTACAATGAGCAGTTCTTC	CASSLGLYNEQFF
NA	TRBJ1-1	TRBV5-1	NA	14	TGCGCCAGCAGCTTGAGGTTCAGGGAGATTGAAGCTTTCTTT	CASSLRFREIEAFF
NA	TRBJ2-3	TRBV4-2	NA	18	TGTGCCAGCAGCCAAGATCGGGGGGCGGGTGCTAGCACAGATACGCAGTATTTT	CASSQDRGAGASTDTQYF
NA	TRBJ1-2	TRBV28	NA	11	TGTGCCAGCCGTTCAGGCGGAGGCTACACCTTC	CASRSGGGYTF
NA	TRBJ2-7	TRBV9	NA	12	TGTGCCAGCAGCGGTCCGTCCTACGAGCAGTACTTC	CASSGPSYEQYF
NA	TRBJ2-5	TRBV30	NA	11	TGTGCCTGGAGCGGAAAAGAGACCCAGTACTTC	CAWSGKETQYF
NA	TRBJ1-1	TRBV6-6	NA	13	TGTGCCAGCAGTTACTCCCCGGGAGTGATGGCTTTCTTT	CASSYSPGVMAFF
NA	TRBJ1-4	TRBV5-1	TRBD1	18	TGCGCCAGCAGCTTGATCACAGGGGGCTTTCCAACTAATGAAAAACTGTTTTTT	CASSLITGGFPTNEKLFF
NA	TRBJ2-7	TRBV7-9	NA	11	TGTGCCAGCAGCTCCCAATACGAGCAGTACTTC	CASSSQYEQYF
NA	TRBJ1-1	TRBV4-1	NA	15	TGCGCCAGCAGCCAAGGCTCAGCCCGGGACACTGAAGCTTTCTTT	CASSQGSARDTEAFF
NA	TRBJ2-3	TRBV6-6	NA	14	TGTGCCAGCAGTGGTGCTCGCTACACAGATACGCAGTATTTT	CASSGARYTDTQYF
NA	TRBJ2-7	TRBV6-6	NA	11	TGTGCCGGGGGCCTTGGGGGCGAGCAGTACTTC	CAGGLGGEQYF
NA	TRBJ1-2	TRBV29-1	NA	14	TGCAGCGTTGACATCGAGGCGGATGGTAAGGGCTACACCTTC	CSVDIEADGKGYTF
NA	TRBJ2-3	TRBV4-2	TRBD1	19	TGTGCCAGCAGCCAAAGGGGGCAAATAGGGACAGGGGGAACAGATACGCAGTATTTT	CASSQRGQIGTGGTDTQYF
few	TRBJ2-7	TRBV18	TRBD2	15	TGTGCCAGCTCACCTATAGCGGGAGCGGCGTACGAGCAGTACTTC	CASSPIAGAAYEQYF
once	TRBJ2-7	TRBV7-8	NA	15	TGTGCCAGCATCCCCGGCGCAGGGAATACTTACGAGCAGTACTTC	CASIPGAGNTYEQYF
NA	TRBJ2-5	TRBV7-3	TRBD2	15	TGTGCCAGCAGGACAAAGAGCGGGAGAGGGGAGACCCAGTACTTC	CASRTKSGRGETQYF
NA	TRBJ2-1	TRBV29-1	TRBD2	16	TGCAGCGTTGAAGAGGGAGGCGGGGGCTCCTACAATGAGCAGTTCTTC	CSVEEGGGGSYNEQFF
once	TRBJ1-2	TRBV15	NA	16	TGTGCCACCAGCAGAGACCACAGGGAGAGGTCGGAGGGCTACACCTTC	CATSRDHRERSEGYTF
NA	TRBJ2-2	TRBV7-2	NA	14	TGTGCCAGCAGCCTCTGGGCGAACACCGGGGAGCTGTTTTTT	CASSLWANTGELFF
NA	TRBJ2-3	TRBV27	TRBD2	15	TGTGCCAGCAGTTCGGGACCGGGAGGGGGAGATACGCAGTATTTT	CASSSGPGGGDTQYF
NA	TRBJ1-3	TRBV5-1	NA	14	TGCGCCAGCAGCTTGGTAGGGGCTGGAAACACCATATATTTT	CASSLVGAGNTIYF
NA	TRBJ2-7	TRBV5-1	TRBD2	14	TGCGCCAGCAGTCCCCCTAGCGGAACCTACGAGCAGTACTTC	CASSPPSGTYEQYF
NA	TRBJ1-2	TRBV6-1	TRBD1	14	TGTGCCAGCACCCAGACAGGGGGCGGATATGGCTACACCTTC	CASTQTGGGYGYTF
NA	TRBJ1-4	TRBV5-1	NA	15	TGCGCCAGCAGCTTGGAGGGGCTGGCTAATGAAAAACTGTTTTTT	CASSLEGLANEKLFF
few	TRBJ1-1	TRBV29-1	NA	11	TGCAGCGTTGATCTAACGACTGAAGCTTTCTTT	CSVDLTTEAFF
NA	TRBJ2-5	TRBV7-3	NA	13	TGTGCCAGCAGCTTTGACAGCCAAGAGACCCAGTACTTC	CASSFDSQETQYF
NA	TRBJ1-5	TRBV28	NA	13	TGTGCCAGCAGTTTAGCTCGGGGGCAGCCCCAGCATTTT	CASSLARGQPQHF
NA	TRBJ2-2	TRBV5-1	NA	15	TGCGCCAGCACCACCCCGGGAGAGAACACCGGGGAGCTGTTTTTT	CASTTPGENTGELFF
NA	TRBJ2-2	TRBV5-1	TRBD2	15	TGCGCCAGCAGCTTCTCAGCGGGAGTGACCGGGGAGCTGTTTTTT	CASSFSAGVTGELFF
NA	TRBJ1-2	TRBV5-6	NA	15	TGTGCCAGCCACACTGGATCTAGGGGTGGCTATGGCTACACCTTC	CASHTGSRGGYGYTF
NA	TRBJ2-5	TRBV5-1	NA	14	TGCGCCAGCAGCTTGATTAGGTTAGAAGAGACCCAGTACTTC	CASSLIRLEETQYF
NA	TRBJ2-5	TRBV9	NA	15	TGTGCCAGCAGCGTAGATGGGGGACTGGGTGAGACCCAGTACTTC	CASSVDGGLGETQYF
NA	TRBJ2-3	TRBV6-4	TRBD2	16	TGTGCCAGCAGCCCCACGGGGTCCGGGGGGGCAGATACGCAGTATTTT	CASSPTGSGGADTQYF
NA	TRBJ2-1	TRBV28	TRBD2	15	TGTGCCAGCAGTTTTAAACTAGCGGGCCTCAATGAGCAGTTCTTC	CASSFKLAGLNEQFF
NA	TRBJ2-7	TRBV7-3	TRBD1	15	TGTGCCAGCAGCTTAAGGGACAGGGTAGCGAGGGAGCAGTACTTC	CASSLRDRVAREQYF
NA	TRBJ2-3	TRBV30	NA	12	TGTGCCTGGACGGAGTCCAGACAGACGCAGTATTTT	CAWTESRQTQYF
NA	TRBJ2-1	TRBV5-1	TRBD2	19	TGCGCCAGCAGCCAGGGACTAGCGGGAGGGCCTAGCTCCTACAATGAGCAGTTCTTC	CASSQGLAGGPSSYNEQFF